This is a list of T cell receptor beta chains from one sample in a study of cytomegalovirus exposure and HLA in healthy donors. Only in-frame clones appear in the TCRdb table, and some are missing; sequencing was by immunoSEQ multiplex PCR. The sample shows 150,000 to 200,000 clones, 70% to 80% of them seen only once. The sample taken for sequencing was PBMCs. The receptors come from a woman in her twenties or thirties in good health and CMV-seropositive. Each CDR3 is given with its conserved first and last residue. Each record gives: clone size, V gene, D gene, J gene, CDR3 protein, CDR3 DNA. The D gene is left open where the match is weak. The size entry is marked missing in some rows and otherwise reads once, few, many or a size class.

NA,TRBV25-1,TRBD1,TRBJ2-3,CASSKDRATDTQYF,TGTGCCAGCAGTAAGGACAGGGCCACAGATACGCAGTATTTT
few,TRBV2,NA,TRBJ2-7,CASSAQGAEQYF,TGTGCCAGCAGTGCCCAGGGCGCCGAGCAGTACTTC
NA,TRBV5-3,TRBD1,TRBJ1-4,CARTPTETGAPTNEKLFF,TGTGCCAGAACCCCCACGGAGACAGGGGCACCAACTAATGAAAAACTGTTTTTT
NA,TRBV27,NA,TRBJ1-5,CASSSGYSNQPQHF,TGTGCCAGCAGTTCAGGATATAGCAATCAGCCCCAGCATTTT
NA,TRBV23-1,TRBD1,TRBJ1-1,CASSQSGGQRASEAFF,TGCGCCAGCAGTCAATCTGGGGGACAGCGTGCCTCTGAAGCTTTCTTT
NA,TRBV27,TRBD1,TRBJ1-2,CASSDPGTGVYGYTF,TGTGCCAGCTCCGACCCCGGGACAGGGGTCTATGGCTACACCTTC
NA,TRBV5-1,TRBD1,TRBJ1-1,CASSLDLRTGNTEAFF,TGCGCCAGCAGCTTGGACCTCCGGACAGGGAATACTGAAGCTTTCTTT
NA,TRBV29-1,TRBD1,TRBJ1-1,CSVEDIGGTGGPEAFF,TGCAGCGTTGAAGACATTGGGGGGACAGGGGGTCCTGAAGCTTTCTTT
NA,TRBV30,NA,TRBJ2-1,CAWKSKHSSYNEQFF,TGTGCCTGGAAGTCGAAGCATAGCTCCTACAATGAGCAGTTCTTC
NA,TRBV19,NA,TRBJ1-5,CASSTRQVGSNQPQHF,TGTGCCAGTAGTACCCGACAGGTGGGGAGCAATCAGCCCCAGCATTTT
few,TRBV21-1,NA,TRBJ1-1,CASSPWGDRRSTEAFF,TGTGCCAGCTCCCCGTGGGGGGACCGAAGAAGTACTGAAGCTTTCTTT
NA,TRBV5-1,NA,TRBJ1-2,CASSLDRSYGYTF,TGCGCCAGCAGCCTAGACAGGTCCTATGGCTACACCTTC
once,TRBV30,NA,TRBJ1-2,CAWSVLARDEYGYTF,TGTGCCTGGAGTGTACTAGCCAGGGACGAATATGGCTACACCTTC
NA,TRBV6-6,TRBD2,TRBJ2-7,CASSYSFGAGVYEQYF,TGTGCCAGCAGTTACTCCTTCGGCGCGGGGGTCTACGAGCAGTACTTC
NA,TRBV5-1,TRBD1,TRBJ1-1,CASRDDRGVTEAFF,TGCGCCAGCAGGGACGACAGGGGAGTGACTGAAGCTTTCTTT